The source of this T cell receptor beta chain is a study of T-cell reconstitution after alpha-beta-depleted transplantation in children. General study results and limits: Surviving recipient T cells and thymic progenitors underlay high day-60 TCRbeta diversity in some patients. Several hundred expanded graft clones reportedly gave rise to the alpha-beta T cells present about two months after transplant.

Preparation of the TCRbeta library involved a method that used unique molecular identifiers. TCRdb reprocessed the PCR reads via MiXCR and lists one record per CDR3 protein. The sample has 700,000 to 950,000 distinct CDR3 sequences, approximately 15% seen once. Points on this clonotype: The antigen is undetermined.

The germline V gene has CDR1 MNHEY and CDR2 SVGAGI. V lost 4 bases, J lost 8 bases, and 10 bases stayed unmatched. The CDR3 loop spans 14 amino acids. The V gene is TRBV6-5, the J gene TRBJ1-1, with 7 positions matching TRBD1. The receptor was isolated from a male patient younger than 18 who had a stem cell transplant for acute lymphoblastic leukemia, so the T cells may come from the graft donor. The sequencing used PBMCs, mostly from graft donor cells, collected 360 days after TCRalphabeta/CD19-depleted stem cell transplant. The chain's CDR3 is CASSFHDRVTEAFF. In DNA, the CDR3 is TGTGCCAGCAGTTTTCATGACAGGGTGACAGAAGCTTTCTTT.